Listed below are T cell receptor beta chains from one sample, sequenced in a study of CD8 T cells in ankylosing spondylitis. TCRdb recomputed calls from the 5' RACE reads with MiXCR, one row per CDR3 protein. The table has over 400,000 distinct CDR3 sequences, roughly 26% seen once. The sample consisted of blood, either unsorted or a sorted T cell fraction (not recorded which). Receptors were obtained from a male donor with ankylosing spondylitis. The CDR3 runs from the conserved cysteine through the conserved F or W.

TRBJ2-1	TRBV2	14	CASTGLGGHNEQFF
TRBJ1-2	TRBV6-1	14	CASSGTQGNYGYTF
TRBJ1-3	TRBV20-1	13	CSAREATGNTIYF
TRBJ2-5	TRBV5-4	17	CASSSSTSGPTPETQYF
TRBJ2-2	TRBV3-1	17	CASSLHTGVANTGELFF
TRBJ2-7	TRBV20-1	15	CSARAGLAGAYEQYF
TRBJ2-3	TRBV12-3/TRBV12-4	14	CASRRTGARDTQYF
TRBJ2-1	TRBV12-3/TRBV12-4	15	CASSFSYRGVNEQFF
TRBJ2-1	TRBV12-3/TRBV12-4	13	CASSFTSYNEQFF
TRBJ2-2	TRBV12-3/TRBV12-4	16	CASSPRTSGVTGELFF
TRBJ2-6	TRBV5-1	16	CASSLAQVSGANVLTF
TRBJ2-5	TRBV20-1	14	CSARDKGDGKTQYF
TRBJ1-5	TRBV12-3/TRBV12-4	13	CASSSGHNQPQHF
TRBJ2-1	TRBV5-1	16	CASSLGDRRLYNEQFF
TRBJ2-1	TRBV11-2	17	CASSLELAQSSYNEQFF
TRBJ2-7	TRBV5-1	13	CASSSYYLYEQYF
TRBJ2-5	TRBV6-1	12	CASSEWVGTQYF
TRBJ2-5	TRBV29-1	10	CSVEVETQYF
TRBJ1-6	TRBV18	15	CASSPPAAERSPLHF
TRBJ2-3	TRBV5-1	16	CASRGGLAGARDTQYF
TRBJ2-3	TRBV5-1	14	CASRAGTLTDTQYF
TRBJ2-1	TRBV7-9	13	CASSLNGFDEQFF
TRBJ2-3	TRBV11-2	16	CASSRNSGGHTDTQYF
TRBJ2-3	TRBV6-5	16	CASSYVGGVEGDTQYF
TRBJ1-4	TRBV30	12	CAWGPRGAKLFF
TRBJ2-3	TRBV28	13	CASSFRASATQYF
TRBJ1-1	TRBV7-2	12	CASSLGGNRAFF
TRBJ2-3	TRBV7-9	13	CAWPGNFTDTQYF
TRBJ1-3	TRBV20-1	18	CSARDLLKQGGSGNTIYF